These 19 T cell receptor beta chains originate from one sample sequenced in a study of control samples from healthy donors and cancer patients. Method: immunoSEQ multiplex PCR; TCRdb's copy keeps in-frame clones and lacks some. The top ten hold about 2.4% of the sample, which has about 52,000 clones, 95% seen once. Sequenced material: blood. The origin of the receptors is a man between 25 and 39 years old in good health.

This chain joins TRBV5-1 and TRBJ2-2, with a possible D match to TRBD2 (5 bases). The length of the CDR3 is 15 residues. V lost 0 bases and J 7 bases, leaving 13 bases between the germline ends. CDR1 is SGHRS, CDR2 YFSETQ, per germline. The CDR3 DNA is TGCGCCAGCAGCTTGGGAAATATAGGGAGCGGGGAGCTGTTTTTT. Translated: CASSLGNIGSGELFF.

This chain links TRBV28 with TRBJ2-1, with D possibly being TRBD2 (5 bases). V was pared by 7 bases and J by 0 bases, with 22 bases between. The germline V gene encodes CDR1 MDHEN and CDR2 SYDVKM. The CDR3 spans 18 residues. In DNA, the CDR3 is TGTGCCAGCACAAAACCCTTCCGGAGCGGAAGCTCCTACAATGAGCAGTTCTTC. Its translation is CASTKPFRSGSSYNEQFF.

The chain joins TRBV5-4 to TRBJ2-7; perhaps TRBD2 as D (5 bases). Germline CDR1 SGHNT, CDR2 YYREEE (reference sequence). The V end lost 6 bases, the J end lost 5 bases, and 18 bases lay between the germline ends. The CDR3 is 14 amino acids. The DNA for the CDR3 is TGTGCCAGCACCATGGGGAGTACCTTCGACGAGCAGTACTTC. Translation gives CASTMGSTFDEQYF.

The chain combines TRBV12-5 with TRBJ2-2; 8 bases are a match to TRBD1. This CDR3 comprises 13 residues. With 3 bases clipped from V and 7 bases from J, the junction kept 1 base outside the gene matches. Per germline, CDR1 LGHNT and CDR2 FRNRAP. The CDR3 DNA follows: TGTGCTAGTGGTTTCACAGGGGGCGGGGAGCTGTTTTTT. Translated, it gives CASGFTGGGELFF.

This clone was seen just once. The chain uses TRBV30 and TRBJ2-7; 12 bases align to TRBD1. Germline loops: CDR1 GTSNPN, CDR2 SVGIG (reference sequence). The length of the CDR3 is 13 residues. After removal of 5 bases from V and 6 bases from J, the junction contained 5 bases not matched to a gene. As DNA, the CDR3 is TGTGCCTGGGACCCGGGACAGGGGGCCGAGCAGTACTTC. It translates to CAWDPGQGAEQYF.

The chain uses TRBV29-1 and TRBJ1-4; D is possibly TRBD1 (6 bases). This CDR3 has 13 amino acids. Per germline, CDR1 SQVTM and CDR2 ANQGSEA. Trimming removed 4 bases at V and 5 bases at J, with 11 bases between. The CDR3 DNA is TGCAGCGTTGGCCCCAGGGGAAATGAAAAACTGTTTTTT. This translates into CSVGPRGNEKLFF.

The V call is TRBV7-9, the J call TRBJ1-5; maybe TRBD1 (5 bases). V lost 0 bases to trimming and J lost 6 bases, with 6 bases between them. This CDR3 region has 13 residues. Germline CDR1 reads SEHNR; CDR2 reads FQNEAQ (reference sequence). The CDR3 bases are TGTGCCAGCAGCTTAGCCGGGGGTCAGCCCCAGCATTTT. Protein product: CASSLAGGQPQHF.

This rearrangement joins TRBV5-4 to TRBJ2-7, with TRBD2 matching over 7 bases. There are 12 residues in the CDR3. The ends lost 3 bases at V and 5 bases at J; junction bases unmatched: 2. The germline gives CDR1 SGHNT, CDR2 YYREEE (reference sequence). The CDR3 coding sequence is TGTGCCAGCAGCTCGACTAGCAACGAGCAGTACTTC. It yields the protein CASSSTSNEQYF.

The V call is TRBV18, the J call TRBJ1-6, with 7 bases identical to TRBD1. After removal of 4 bases from V and 9 bases from J, the junction contained 6 bases not matched to a gene. The germline V gene has CDR1 KGHSH and CDR2 LQKENI. The CDR3 contains 14 residues. CDR3 sequence: CASSLTGFSSPLHF. The DNA of the CDR3 is TGTGCCAGCTCACTGACAGGGTTCAGTTCACCCCTCCACTTT. The full variable domain, its missing parts supplied by reference TRBV18 and TRBJ1-6, is NAGVMQNPRHLVRRRGQEARLRCSPMKGHSHVYWYRQLPEEGLKFMVYLQKENIIDESGMPKERFSAEFPKEGPSILRIQQVVRGDSAAYFCASSLTGFSSPLHFGNGTRLTVT.

This clone has a single count. This chain uses TRBV6-5 with TRBJ2-7, with a weak D call TRBD1 (5 bases). With 0 bases removed from V and 4 bases from J, the gap between germline ends came to 13 bases. The length of the CDR3 is 15 residues. Germline V gene lookup returns CDR1 MNHEY and CDR2 SVGAGI. The CDR3 region is CASSYSMGPAYEQYF. In DNA, the CDR3 is TGTGCCAGCAGTTACTCAATGGGGCCTGCTTACGAGCAGTACTTC.

The chain carries TRBV5-4 and TRBJ2-3, with unresolved D. The CDR3 has 16 residues. Between the trimmed V and J ends, which lost 0 bases and 2 bases, there was a span of 13 bases. Looked up from germline, CDR1 is SGHNT and CDR2 is YYREEE (reference sequence). CDR3 DNA: TGTGCCAGCAGCTTGGCGACTGCTTATATCACAGATACGCAGTATTTT. Protein product: CASSLATAYITDTQYF.

This rearrangement joins TRBV4-1 to TRBJ2-7; 10 bases are a match to TRBD1. This CDR3 spans 15 amino acids. Germline values: CDR1 MGHRA, CDR2 YSYEKL. V trimming: 0 bases; J trimming: 5 bases; junction bases outside the gene matches: 4. The CDR3 coding sequence is TGCGCCAGCAGCCAAGAAAGGACAGGGGGAAACGAGCAGTACTTC. Translated, it gives CASSQERTGGNEQYF.

The chain is built from TRBV27 and TRBJ1-1; maybe TRBD1 (6 bases). Trimming shortened V by 3 bases and J by 0 bases, and 11 bases separated the two germline ends. The CDR3 has 15 residues. Germline V gene sequence: CDR1 MNHEY, CDR2 SMNVEV (reference sequence). The CDR3 loop is CASSFQGLMNTEAFF. CDR3 DNA: TGTGCCAGCAGTTTCCAGGGGCTGATGAACACTGAAGCTTTCTTT.

This chain uses TRBV27 with TRBJ1-1, with a weak D call TRBD1 (5 bases). V lost 7 bases and J 6 bases, leaving 18 bases between the germline ends. This CDR3 comprises 14 residues. The germline V gene has CDR1 MNHEY and CDR2 SMNVEV (reference sequence). The CDR3 nucleotides read TGTGCCAGCAATAGGGGACCGGGAGTCGCTGAAGCTTTCTTT. Translated, it gives CASNRGPGVAEAFF.

The rearrangement links TRBV18 to TRBJ2-7, with D possibly called TRBD1 or TRBD2 (5 bases each). CDR3 length equals 13 residues. The germline V and J ends were trimmed by 6 bases and 7 bases, with 16 bases remaining between them. The germline gives CDR1 KGHSH, CDR2 LQKENI. CDR3 protein: CASSGDARWEQYF. CDR3 DNA: TGTGCCAGCTCCGGGGACGCCCGCTGGGAGCAGTACTTC. The full variable domain, rest sourced from reference TRBV18 and TRBJ2-7, is NAGVMQNPRHLVRRRGQEARLRCSPMKGHSHVYWYRQLPEEGLKFMVYLQKENIIDESGMPKERFSAEFPKEGPSILRIQQVVRGDSAAYFCASSGDARWEQYFGPGTRLTVT.

The chain joins TRBV6-5 to TRBJ2-7; D possibly corresponds to TRBD2 (6 bases). The CDR3 contains 12 residues. Germline-derived CDR1 and CDR2 are MNHEY and SVGAGI. Trimming left V 6 bases short and J 3 bases short, with 9 bases between. The CDR3 protein is CASSRGNYEQYF. The CDR3 DNA reads TGTGCCAGCAGCCGCGGGAACTACGAGCAGTACTTC.

The rearrangement links TRBV27 to TRBJ1-1, with 8 positions matching TRBD1. The CDR3 consists of 15 residues. The trim removed 5 bases at V and 3 bases at J, leaving 8 bases unmatched. In germline, CDR1 is MNHEY, CDR2 SMNVEV (reference sequence). In DNA, the CDR3 is TGTGCCAGCAGTAGGGGGACAGGCGGGGACACTGAAGCTTTCTTT. It encodes CASSRGTGGDTEAFF.

About this clone: One end of the junction varies from germline; a read error may be responsible. The chain couples TRBV7-2 to TRBJ2-4; TRBD2 matches at 10 bases. The V gene's germline CDR1 is SGHTA and CDR2 FQGNSA. The CDR3 runs to 14 residues. The CDR3 DNA reads TGTGCCAGCAGTTTAGCGGGAGGCGGTAACATTCAGTACTTC. It codes for CASSLAGGGNIQYF.

The gene calls are TRBV15 and TRBJ1-6; 7 bases fit TRBD1. The V gene's germline CDR1 is LNHNV and CDR2 YYDKDF (reference sequence). J was trimmed by 4 bases and V by 3 bases; bases with no gene match: 9. This CDR3 region has 17 residues. The CDR3 reads CATSRGTGEEYNSPLHF. The CDR3 bases are TGTGCCACCAGCAGGGGTACAGGGGAAGAATATAATTCACCCCTCCACTTT.